This T cell receptor beta chain came from a study of blood T cell repertoires in COVID-19. About the research overall: Sources were T cells, B-cell-depleted T cells, or PBMCs; the material itself was cDNA or gDNA.

Original methodology: Reference gene primer amplification in the assay estimated nucleated cell counts. TCRdb keeps only in-frame clones here, not all; method: immunoSEQ multiplex PCR. The V and J calls and clone size come from that table; D and trimming were worked out from the DNA. The sample carries approximately 260,000 clones, roughly 85% recorded once. With 6 bases clipped from V and 2 bases from J, the junction kept 4 bases outside the gene matches. Germline CDR1 SGHAT, CDR2 FQNNGV. CDR3 length equals 14 residues. The clonotype was recovered from a woman aged 70-85 years with acute or convalescent COVID-19. The chain is built from TRBV11-2 and TRBJ2-7, with 10 bases that match TRBD1. Input material: peripheral blood. In nucleotides, the CDR3 is TGTGCCAGCAGAAGGACAGGGGGTACCTACGAGCAGTACTTC. Residues: CASRRTGGTYEQYF.